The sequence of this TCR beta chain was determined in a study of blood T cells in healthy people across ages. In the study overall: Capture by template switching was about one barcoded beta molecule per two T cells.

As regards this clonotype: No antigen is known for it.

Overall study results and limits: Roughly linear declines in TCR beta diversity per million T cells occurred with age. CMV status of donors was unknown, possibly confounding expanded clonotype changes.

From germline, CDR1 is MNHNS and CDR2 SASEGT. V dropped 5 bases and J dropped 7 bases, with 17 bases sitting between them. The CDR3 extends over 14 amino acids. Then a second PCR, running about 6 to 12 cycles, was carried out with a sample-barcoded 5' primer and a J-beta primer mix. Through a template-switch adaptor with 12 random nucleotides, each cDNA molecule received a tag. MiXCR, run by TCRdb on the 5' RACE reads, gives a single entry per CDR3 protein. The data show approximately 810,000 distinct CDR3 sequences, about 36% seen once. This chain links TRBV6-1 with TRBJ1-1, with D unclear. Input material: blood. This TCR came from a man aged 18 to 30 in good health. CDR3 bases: TGTGCCAGCAGTAAACGAGGGAGGGAGGATGAAGCTTTCTTT. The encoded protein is CASSKRGREDEAFF.